This T cell receptor beta chain stems from a study of T cell repertoires in cytomegalovirus infection. Study overall: From public TCR beta signatures came an indication of both CMV infection and matching HLA type. Overall study findings and caveats: Accumulated public TCR beta family frequency recognized individuals carrying CMV together with the relevant HLA. In two of eight donors, the top clonotype was HLA-C-restricted CMV-specific.

Germline V gene sequence: CDR1 LNHDA, CDR2 SQIVND (reference sequence). The V gene lost 7 bases and the J gene lost 4 bases, with 20 bases spanning the gap. The CDR3 is made up of 16 amino acids. TCRdb passed the reads through MiXCR, listing each CDR3 protein once. The sample lists about 140,000 distinct CDR3 sequences, 5% to 6.5% occurring once. As to this clonotype: Its antigen is not identified.

The gene calls are TRBV19 and TRBJ1-5; no firm D call. The sequencing input was PBMCs. The TCR was taken from a human donor in good health (CMV status not recorded). Some clones in this sample may be carry-over from other donors' samples. CDR3 in amino acids: CASIDYAARQNQPQHF. The CDR3 DNA reads as TGTGCCAGTATCGACTACGCGGCCCGCCAAAATCAGCCCCAGCATTTT.